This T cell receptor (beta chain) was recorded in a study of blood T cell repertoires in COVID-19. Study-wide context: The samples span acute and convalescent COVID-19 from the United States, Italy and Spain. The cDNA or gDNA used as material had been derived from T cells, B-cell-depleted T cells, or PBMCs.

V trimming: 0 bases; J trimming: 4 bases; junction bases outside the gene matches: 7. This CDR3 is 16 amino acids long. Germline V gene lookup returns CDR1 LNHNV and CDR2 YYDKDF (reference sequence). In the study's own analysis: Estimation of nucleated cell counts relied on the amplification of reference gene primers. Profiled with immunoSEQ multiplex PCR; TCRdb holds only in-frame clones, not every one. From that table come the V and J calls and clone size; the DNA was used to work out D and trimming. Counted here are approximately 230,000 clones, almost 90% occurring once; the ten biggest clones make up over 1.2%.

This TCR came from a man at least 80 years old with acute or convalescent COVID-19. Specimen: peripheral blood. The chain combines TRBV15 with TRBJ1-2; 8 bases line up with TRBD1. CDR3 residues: CATSRDLGQGPYGYTF. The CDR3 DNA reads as TGTGCCACCAGCAGAGATCTTGGACAGGGACCCTATGGCTACACCTTC. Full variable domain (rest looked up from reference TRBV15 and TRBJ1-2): DAMVIQNPRYQVTQFGKPVTLSCSQTLNHNVMYWYQQKSSQAPKLLFHYYDKDFNNEADTPDNFQSRRPNTSFCFLDIRSPGLGDTAMYLCATSRDLGQGPYGYTFGSGTRLTVV.